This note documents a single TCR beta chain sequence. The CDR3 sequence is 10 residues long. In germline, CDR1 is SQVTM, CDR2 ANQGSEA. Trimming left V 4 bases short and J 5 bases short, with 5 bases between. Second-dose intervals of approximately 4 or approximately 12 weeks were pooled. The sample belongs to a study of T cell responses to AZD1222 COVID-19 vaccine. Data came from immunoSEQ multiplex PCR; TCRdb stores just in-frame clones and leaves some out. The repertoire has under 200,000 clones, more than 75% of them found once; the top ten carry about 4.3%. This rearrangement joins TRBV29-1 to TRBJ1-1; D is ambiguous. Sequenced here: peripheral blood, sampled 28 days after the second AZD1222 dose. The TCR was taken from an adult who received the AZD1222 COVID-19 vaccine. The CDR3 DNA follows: TGCAGCGTTGTATGGACTGAAGCTTTCTTT. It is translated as CSVVWTEAFF.